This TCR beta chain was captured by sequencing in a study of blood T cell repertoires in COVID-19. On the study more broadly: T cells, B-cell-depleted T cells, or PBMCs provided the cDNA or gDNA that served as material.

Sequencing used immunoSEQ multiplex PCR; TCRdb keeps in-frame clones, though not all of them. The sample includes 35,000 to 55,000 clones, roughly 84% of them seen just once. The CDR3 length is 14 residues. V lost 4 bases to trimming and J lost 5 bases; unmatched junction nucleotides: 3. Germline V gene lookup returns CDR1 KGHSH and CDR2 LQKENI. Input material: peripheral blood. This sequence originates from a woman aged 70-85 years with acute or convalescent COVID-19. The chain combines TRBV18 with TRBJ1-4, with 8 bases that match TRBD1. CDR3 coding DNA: TGTGCCAGCTCACGACAGGGGATGAATGAAAAACTGTTTTTT. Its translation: CASSRQGMNEKLFF.